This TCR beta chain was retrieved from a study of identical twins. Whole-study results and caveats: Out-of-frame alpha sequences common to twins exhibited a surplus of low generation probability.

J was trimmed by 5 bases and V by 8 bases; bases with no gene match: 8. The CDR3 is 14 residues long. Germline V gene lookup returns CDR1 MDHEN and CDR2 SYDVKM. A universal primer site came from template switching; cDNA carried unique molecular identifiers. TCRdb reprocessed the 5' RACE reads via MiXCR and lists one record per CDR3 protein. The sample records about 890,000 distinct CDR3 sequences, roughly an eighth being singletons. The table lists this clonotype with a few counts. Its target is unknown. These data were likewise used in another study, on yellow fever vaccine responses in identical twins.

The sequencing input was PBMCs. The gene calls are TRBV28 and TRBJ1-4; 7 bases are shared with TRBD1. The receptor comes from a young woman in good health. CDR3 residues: CASLGRDSNEKLFF. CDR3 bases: TGTGCCAGCCTGGGACGGGACAGCAATGAAAAACTGTTTTTT. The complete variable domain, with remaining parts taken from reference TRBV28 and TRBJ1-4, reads DVKVTQSSRYLVKRTGEKVFLECVQDMDHENMFWYRQDPGLGLRLIYFSYDVKMKEKGDIPEGYSVSREKKERFSLILESASTNQTSMYLCASLGRDSNEKLFFGSGTQLSVL.